The sequence of this TCR beta chain was determined in a study of CD8+CD57+ T cells in acquired aplastic anemia. For CDR3 and TCR beta VDJ profiling, genomic DNA was the template used. MiXCR, run by TCRdb on the reads, gives a single entry per CDR3 protein. The repertoire holds around 130,000 distinct CDR3 sequences, with under 60% as singletons. The CDR3 consists of 14 residues. Germline CDR1 and CDR2: SNHLY and FYNNEI. V shed 5 bases and J 5 bases; nucleotides not matched to a gene: 2. Many counts were recorded for this clonotype. Patients sequenced had flow cytometry evidence of CD8+CD57+ cell expansion. Blood samples were obtained from patients who had received no prior therapy.

The chain joins TRBV2 to TRBJ1-5; 11 positions agree with TRBD1. The receptor's source is a human donor with aplastic anemia. The specimen was sorted CD4+, CD8+, or CD8+CD57+ T cells (not recorded which) from PBMCs. CDR3: CASSRTGGDQPQHF. The CDR3 nucleotides read TGTGCCAGCAGTCGGACAGGGGGCGATCAGCCCCAGCATTTT.